What follows are 5 T cell receptor beta chains derived from one specimen sequenced in a study of OX40 agonist ivuxolimab in advanced cancers. Method: immunoSEQ multiplex PCR; TCRdb's copy keeps in-frame clones and lacks some. This sample carries about 75,000 clones, 90% of them seen once, and the ten largest clones take over 0.3%. Sequenced material: CD4+ or CD8+ T cells sorted from blood, taken in a trial of the OX40 agonist ivuxolimab. The receptors were gathered from an adult with an advanced solid tumor such as melanoma, head and neck, liver or kidney cancer.

The gene calls are TRBV7-9 and TRBJ1-2; 8 bases match TRBD1. This CDR3 is 14 amino acids long. V lost 5 bases and J lost 0; bases outside the gene matches: 2. Germline lookup yields CDR1 SEHNR and CDR2 FQNEAQ (reference sequence). This CDR3 reads CASSEQGANYGYTF. In DNA form, the CDR3 reads TGTGCCAGCAGCGAACAGGGGGCTAACTATGGCTACACCTTC.

The chain combines TRBV21-1 with TRBJ2-2; the D call TRBD1 from the table was never checked on the DNA. TRBV21-1 is recorded as a pseudogene. This CDR3 has 17 amino acids. The CDR3: CAIAGQRLEYNTGELFF. The CDR3 nucleotides read TGTGCCATTGCGGGACAGCGGCTTGAGTATAACACCGGGGAGCTGTTTTTT.

The genes are TRBV7-9 and TRBJ2-2, with D perhaps TRBD1 or TRBD2 (5 bases each). The CDR3 is 17 residues long. CDR1 is SEHNR, CDR2 FQNEAQ, per germline (reference sequence). Trimming removed 5 bases from V and 0 bases from J, with 16 bases in between. The CDR3 DNA sequence: TGTGCCAGCAGCGCCATACTCGGGGCAGCGAACACCGGGGAGCTGTTTTTT. It encodes CASSAILGAANTGELFF.

The V call is TRBV7-2, the J call TRBJ2-7, with 10 bases fitting TRBD1. V shed 6 bases, J shed 4 bases, and the junction held 6 bases outside the gene matches. Germline CDR1 is SGHTA and CDR2 is FQGNSA. This CDR3 region has 14 residues. This CDR3 reads CASSFDRGRYEQYF. In nucleotides, the CDR3 is TGTGCCAGCAGTTTCGACAGGGGGCGATACGAGCAGTACTTC.

The chain has TRBV29-1 and TRBJ1-1; the match to TRBD1 covers 10 bases. The CDR3 contains 15 residues. Germline loops: CDR1 SQVTM, CDR2 ANQGSEA. V was clipped by 6 bases and J by 4 bases; unmatched bases: 11. Here the CDR3 reads CSVAGTGDQVTEAFF. CDR3 sequence (DNA): TGCAGCGTCGCCGGGACAGGGGATCAGGTCACTGAAGCTTTCTTT.